In its sample, the clone carrying this T cell receptor beta chain was seen once. These data originate in a study of control samples from healthy donors and cancer patients. V lost 7 bases to trimming and J lost 6 bases; unmatched junction nucleotides: 3. The CDR3 totals 11 residues. Germline-derived CDR1 and CDR2 are SQVTM and ANQGSEA. The assay was immunoSEQ multiplex PCR, and TCRdb's table has in-frame clones only and misses some. Here the sample spans roughly 50,000 clones, approximately 95% being singletons. The chain employs TRBV29-1 and TRBJ1-2; 9 bases map to TRBD1. Material: blood. The clonotype comes from a woman in her thirties in good health. CDR3 bases: TGCAGCGCCAGGACAGGGGATGGCTACACCTTC. This codes for CSARTGDGYTF.